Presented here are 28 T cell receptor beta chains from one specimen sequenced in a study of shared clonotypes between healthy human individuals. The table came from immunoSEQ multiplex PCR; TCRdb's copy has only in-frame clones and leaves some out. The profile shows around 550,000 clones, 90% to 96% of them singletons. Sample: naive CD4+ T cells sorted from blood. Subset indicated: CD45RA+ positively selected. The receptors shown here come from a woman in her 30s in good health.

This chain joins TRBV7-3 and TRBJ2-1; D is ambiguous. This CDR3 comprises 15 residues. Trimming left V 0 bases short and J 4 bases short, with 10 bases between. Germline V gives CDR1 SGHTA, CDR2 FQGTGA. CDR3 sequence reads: CASSLTGDGYNEQFF. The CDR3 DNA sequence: TGTGCCAGCAGCTTAACGGGCGACGGGTACAATGAGCAGTTCTTC.

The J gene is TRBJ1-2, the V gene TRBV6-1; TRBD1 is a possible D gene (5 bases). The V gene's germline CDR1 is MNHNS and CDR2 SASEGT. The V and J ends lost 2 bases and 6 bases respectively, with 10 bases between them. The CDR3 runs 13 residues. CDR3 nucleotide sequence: TGTGCCAGCAGTGAACTTACAGGACATGGCTACACCTTC. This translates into CASSELTGHGYTF.

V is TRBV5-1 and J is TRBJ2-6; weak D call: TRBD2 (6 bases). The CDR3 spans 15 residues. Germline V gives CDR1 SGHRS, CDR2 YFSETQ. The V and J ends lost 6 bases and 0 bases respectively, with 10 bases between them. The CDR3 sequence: CASKEGVSGANVLTF. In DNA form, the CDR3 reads TGCGCCAGCAAGGAGGGTGTCTCTGGGGCCAACGTCCTGACTTTC.

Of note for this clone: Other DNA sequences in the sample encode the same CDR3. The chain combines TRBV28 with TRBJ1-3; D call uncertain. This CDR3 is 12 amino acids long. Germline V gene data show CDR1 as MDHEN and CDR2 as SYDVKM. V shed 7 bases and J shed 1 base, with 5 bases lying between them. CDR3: CASTRSGNTIYF. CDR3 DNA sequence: TGTGCCAGCACCCGATCTGGAAACACCATATATTTT.

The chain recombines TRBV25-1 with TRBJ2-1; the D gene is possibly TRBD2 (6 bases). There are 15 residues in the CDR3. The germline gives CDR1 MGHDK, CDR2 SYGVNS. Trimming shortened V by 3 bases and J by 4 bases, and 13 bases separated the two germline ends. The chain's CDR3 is CASSDTGRAYNEQFF. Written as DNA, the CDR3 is TGTGCCAGCAGTGACACCGGGAGAGCTTACAATGAGCAGTTCTTC.

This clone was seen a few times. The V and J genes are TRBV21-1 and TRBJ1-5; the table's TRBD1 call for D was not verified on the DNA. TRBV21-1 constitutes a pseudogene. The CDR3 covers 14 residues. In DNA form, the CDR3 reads TGTGCCAGCAGCACCCGGGACAGGGGGAAGCCCCAGCATTTT. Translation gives CASSTRDRGKPQHF.

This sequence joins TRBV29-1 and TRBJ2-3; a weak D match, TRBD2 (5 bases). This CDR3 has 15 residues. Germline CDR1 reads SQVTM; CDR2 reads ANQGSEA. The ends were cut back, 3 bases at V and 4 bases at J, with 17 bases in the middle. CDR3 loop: CSVELASFQADTQYF. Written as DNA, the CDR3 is TGCAGCGTTGAGCTAGCCTCTTTTCAGGCAGATACGCAGTATTTT.

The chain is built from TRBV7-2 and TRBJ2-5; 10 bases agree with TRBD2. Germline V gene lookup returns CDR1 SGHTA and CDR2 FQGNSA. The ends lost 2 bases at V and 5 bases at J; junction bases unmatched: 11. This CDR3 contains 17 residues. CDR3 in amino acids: CASSLLASGSRGETQYF. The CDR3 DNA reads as TGTGCCAGCAGCTTACTGGCTAGCGGGAGTAGGGGGGAGACCCAGTACTTC.

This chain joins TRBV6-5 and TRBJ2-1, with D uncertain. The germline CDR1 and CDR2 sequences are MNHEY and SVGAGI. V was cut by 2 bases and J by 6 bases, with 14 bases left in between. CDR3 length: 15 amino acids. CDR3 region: CASSYIHRESNEQFF. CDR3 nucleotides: TGTGCCAGCAGTTACATCCACAGAGAAAGCAATGAGCAGTTCTTC.

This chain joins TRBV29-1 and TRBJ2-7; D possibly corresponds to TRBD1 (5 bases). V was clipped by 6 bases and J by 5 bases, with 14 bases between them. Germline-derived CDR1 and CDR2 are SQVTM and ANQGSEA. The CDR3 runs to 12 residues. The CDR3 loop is CSVLQAHDEQYF. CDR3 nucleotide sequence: TGCAGCGTGCTACAGGCACATGACGAGCAGTACTTC.

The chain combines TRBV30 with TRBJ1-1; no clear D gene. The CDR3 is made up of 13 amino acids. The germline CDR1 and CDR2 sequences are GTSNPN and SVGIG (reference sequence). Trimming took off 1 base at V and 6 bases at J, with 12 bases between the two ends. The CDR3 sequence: CAWSGTGPAEAFF. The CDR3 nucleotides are TGTGCCTGGAGTGGGACCGGGCCGGCTGAAGCTTTCTTT.

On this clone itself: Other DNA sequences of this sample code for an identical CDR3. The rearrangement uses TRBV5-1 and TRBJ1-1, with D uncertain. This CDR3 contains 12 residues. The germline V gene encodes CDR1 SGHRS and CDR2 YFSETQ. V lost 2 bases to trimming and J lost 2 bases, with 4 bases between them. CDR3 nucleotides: TGCGCCAGCAGCTTAACCAACACTGAAGCTTTCTTT. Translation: CASSLTNTEAFF.

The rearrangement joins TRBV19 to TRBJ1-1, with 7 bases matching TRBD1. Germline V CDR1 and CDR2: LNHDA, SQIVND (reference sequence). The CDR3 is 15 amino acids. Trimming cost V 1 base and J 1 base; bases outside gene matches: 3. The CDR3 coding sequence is TGTGCCAGTAGTATAGGACAGGGCCGGAACACTGAAGCTTTCTTT. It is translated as CASSIGQGRNTEAFF. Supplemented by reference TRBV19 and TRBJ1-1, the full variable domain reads DGGITQSPKYLFRKEGQNVTLSCEQNLNHDAMYWYRQDPGQGLRLIYYSQIVNDFQKGDIAEGYSVSREKKESFPLTVTSAQKNPTAFYLCASSIGQGRNTEAFFGQGTRLTVV.

CDR3 protein: CASGADRVGTEAFF. The CDR3 region has the DNA TGTGCCAGTGGGGCTGACAGGGTGGGGACTGAAGCTTTCTTT. The chain couples TRBV19 to TRBJ1-1; 7 bases are a match to TRBD1. Unmatched junction bases numbered 11, after V lost 8 bases and J lost 5 bases. Germline values: CDR1 LNHDA, CDR2 SQIVND (reference sequence). The CDR3 loop spans 14 amino acids.

The CDR3 here is CASSQWQGTQYF. CDR3 bases: TGTGCCAGCAGCCAGTGGCAGGGGACCCAGTACTTC. The rearrangement links TRBV11-2 to TRBJ2-5, with a weak D call TRBD1 (5 bases). Trimming removed 5 bases at V and 7 bases at J, with 11 bases between. Germline V gene sequence: CDR1 SGHAT, CDR2 FQNNGV. The CDR3 totals 12 residues.

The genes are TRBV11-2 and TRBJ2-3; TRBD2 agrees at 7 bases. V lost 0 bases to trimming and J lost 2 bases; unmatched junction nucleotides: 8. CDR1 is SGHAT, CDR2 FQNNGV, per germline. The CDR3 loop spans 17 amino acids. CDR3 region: CASSLDPSLAYTDTQYF. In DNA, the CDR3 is TGTGCCAGCAGCTTAGATCCATCACTAGCGTACACAGATACGCAGTATTTT. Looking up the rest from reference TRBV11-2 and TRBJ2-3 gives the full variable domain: EAGVAQSPRYKIIEKRQSVAFWCNPISGHATLYWYQQILGQGPKLLIQFQNNGVVDDSQLPKDRFSAERLKGVDSTLKIQPAKLEDSAVYLCASSLDPSLAYTDTQYFGPGTRLTVL.

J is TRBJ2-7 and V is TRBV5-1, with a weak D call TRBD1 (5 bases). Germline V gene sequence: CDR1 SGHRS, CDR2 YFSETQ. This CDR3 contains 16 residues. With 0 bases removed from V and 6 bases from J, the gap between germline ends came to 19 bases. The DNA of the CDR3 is TGCGCCAGCAGCTTGGCCACCCCCCGGCAGGGAAGCGAGCAGTACTTC. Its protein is CASSLATPRQGSEQYF.

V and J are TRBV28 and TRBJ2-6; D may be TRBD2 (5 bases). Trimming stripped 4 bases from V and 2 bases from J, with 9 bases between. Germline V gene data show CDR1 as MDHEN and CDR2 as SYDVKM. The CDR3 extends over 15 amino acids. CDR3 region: CASSSGAAGANVLTF. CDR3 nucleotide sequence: TGTGCCAGCAGTTCCGGAGCGGCTGGGGCCAACGTCCTGACTTTC. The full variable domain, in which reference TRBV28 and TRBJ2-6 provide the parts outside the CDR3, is DVKVTQSSRYLVKRTGEKVFLECVQDMDHENMFWYRQDPGLGLRLIYFSYDVKMKEKGDIPEGYSVSREKKERFSLILESASTNQTSMYLCASSSGAAGANVLTFGAGSRLTVL.

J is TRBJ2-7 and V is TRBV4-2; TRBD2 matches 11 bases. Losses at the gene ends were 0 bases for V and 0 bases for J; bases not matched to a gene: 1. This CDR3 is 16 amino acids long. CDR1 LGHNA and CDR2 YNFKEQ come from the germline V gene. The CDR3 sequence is CASSQETSGVSYEQYF. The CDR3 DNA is TGTGCCAGCAGCCAAGAGACTAGCGGGGTCTCCTACGAGCAGTACTTC.

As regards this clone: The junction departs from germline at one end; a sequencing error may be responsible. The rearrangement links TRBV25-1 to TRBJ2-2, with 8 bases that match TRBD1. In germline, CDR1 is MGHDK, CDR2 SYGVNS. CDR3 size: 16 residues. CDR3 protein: CASSESHRGNPGELFF. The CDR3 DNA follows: TGTGCCAGCAGTGAAAGTCACAGGGGGAACCCCGGGGAGCTGTTTTTT. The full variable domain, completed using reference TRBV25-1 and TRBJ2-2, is EADIYQTPRYLVIGTGKKITLECSQTMGHDKMYWYQQDPGMELHLIHYSYGVNSTEKGDLSSESTVSRIRTEHFPLTLESARPSHTSQYLCASSESHRGNPGELFFGEGSRLTVL.

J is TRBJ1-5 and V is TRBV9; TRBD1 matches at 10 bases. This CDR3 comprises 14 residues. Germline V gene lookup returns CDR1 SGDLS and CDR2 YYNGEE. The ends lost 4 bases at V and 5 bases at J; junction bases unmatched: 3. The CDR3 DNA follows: TGTGCCAGCAGCCTAGACAGGGGGCATCAGCCCCAGCATTTT. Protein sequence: CASSLDRGHQPQHF.

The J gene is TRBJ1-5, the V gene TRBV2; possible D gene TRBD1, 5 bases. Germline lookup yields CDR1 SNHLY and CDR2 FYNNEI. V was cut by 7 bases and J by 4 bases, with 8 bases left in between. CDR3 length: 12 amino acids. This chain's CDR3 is CASTKGNQPQHF. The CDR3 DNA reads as TGTGCCAGCACGAAGGGGAATCAGCCCCAGCATTTT. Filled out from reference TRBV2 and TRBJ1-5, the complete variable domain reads EPEVTQTPSHQVTQMGQEVILRCVPISNHLYFYWYRQILGQKVEFLVSFYNNEISEKSEIFDDQFSVERPDGSNFTLKIRSTKLEDSAMYFCASTKGNQPQHFGDGTRLSIL.

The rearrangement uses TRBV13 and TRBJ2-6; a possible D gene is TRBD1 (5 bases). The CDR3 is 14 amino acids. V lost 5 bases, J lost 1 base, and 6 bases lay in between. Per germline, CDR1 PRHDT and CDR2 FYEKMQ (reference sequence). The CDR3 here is CASSDRSGANVLTF. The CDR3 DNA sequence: TGTGCCAGCAGCGACAGATCTGGGGCCAACGTCCTGACTTTC.

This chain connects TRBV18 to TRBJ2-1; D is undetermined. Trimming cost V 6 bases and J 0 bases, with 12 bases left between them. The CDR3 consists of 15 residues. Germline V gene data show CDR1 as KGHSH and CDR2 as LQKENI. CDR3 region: CASSHPYNSYNEQFF. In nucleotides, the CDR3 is TGTGCCAGCTCTCATCCTTACAACTCCTACAATGAGCAGTTCTTC.

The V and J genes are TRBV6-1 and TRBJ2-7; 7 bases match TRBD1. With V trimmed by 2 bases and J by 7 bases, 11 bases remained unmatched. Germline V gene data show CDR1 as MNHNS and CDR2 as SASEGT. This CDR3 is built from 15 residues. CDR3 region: CASSERGPSPLEQYF. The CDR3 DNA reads TGTGCCAGCAGTGAAAGGGGGCCCAGTCCGTTGGAGCAGTACTTC.

The CDR3: CASSYGSQETQYF. In DNA, the CDR3 is TGTGCCAGCAGTTACGGGAGTCAAGAGACCCAGTACTTC. The chain couples TRBV27 to TRBJ2-5; TRBD2 might be the D (6 bases). CDR1 is MNHEY, CDR2 SMNVEV, per germline (reference sequence). The CDR3 runs to 13 residues. The ends were cut back, 4 bases at V and 2 bases at J, with 8 bases in the middle.

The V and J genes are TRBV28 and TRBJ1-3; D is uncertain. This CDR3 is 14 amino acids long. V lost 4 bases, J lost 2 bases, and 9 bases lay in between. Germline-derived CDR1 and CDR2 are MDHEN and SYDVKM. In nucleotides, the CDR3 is TGTGCCAGCAGTTCCCCAGGTACTGGAAACACCATATATTTT. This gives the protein CASSSPGTGNTIYF.

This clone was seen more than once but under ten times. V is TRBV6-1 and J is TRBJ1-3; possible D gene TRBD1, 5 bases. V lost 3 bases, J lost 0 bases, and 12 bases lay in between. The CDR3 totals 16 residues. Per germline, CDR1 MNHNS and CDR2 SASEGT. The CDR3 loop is CASSDRQLHSGNTIYF. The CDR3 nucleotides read TGTGCCAGCAGTGATAGACAGCTACACTCTGGAAACACCATATATTTT.